A single sample is the source of the 5 T cell receptor beta chains below, sequenced in a study of T cell responses to AZD1222 COVID-19 vaccine. Measured with immunoSEQ multiplex PCR; TCRdb has only the in-frame clones, and not every one. Of 150,000 to 200,000 clones in the sample, approximately 87% were seen once. The material sequenced was peripheral blood, taken on day 0 of MenACWY control vaccination. Source of these receptors: an adult in good health.

This chain joins TRBV5-6 and TRBJ1-6; no firm D call. V was cut by 1 base and J by 6 bases, with 8 bases left in between. CDR3 size: 14 residues. Germline CDR1 and CDR2: SGHDT and YYEEEE. This CDR3 is CASSLSRSNSPLHF. The CDR3 DNA is TGTGCCAGCAGCTTGTCCAGGAGTAATTCACCCCTCCACTTT.

The chain couples TRBV4-1 to TRBJ2-4; D might be TRBD1 (5 bases). Germline lookup yields CDR1 MGHRA and CDR2 YSYEKL. This CDR3 has 17 residues. V was trimmed by 0 bases and J by 0 bases, leaving 12 bases between them. The chain's CDR3 is CASSQDPDRLAKNIQYF. CDR3 bases: TGCGCCAGCAGCCAAGATCCCGACAGATTAGCCAAAAACATTCAGTACTTC.

The V gene is TRBV11-3, the J gene TRBJ2-7; no clear D gene. CDR3 length equals 12 residues. The germline V gene has CDR1 SGHNT and CDR2 YENEEA. The V end was cut by 1 base, the J end by 6 bases, with 7 bases between. The CDR3 coding sequence is TGTGCCAGCAGCTTAGGGGATGGCGAGCAGTACTTC. Encoded protein: CASSLGDGEQYF.

The table lists this clone with a few counts. The chain combines TRBV30 with TRBJ1-5, with 9 bases fitting TRBD1. Losses at the gene ends were 2 bases for V and 4 bases for J; bases not matched to a gene: 6. Germline V gene sequence: CDR1 GTSNPN, CDR2 SVGIG (reference sequence). This CDR3 contains 15 residues. The CDR3 DNA is TGTGCCTGGAGTCCAGGGGACAGGGAAAATCAGCCCCAGCATTTT. Its translation is CAWSPGDRENQPQHF.

The chain is built from TRBV6-5 and TRBJ1-1, with 8 nucleotides matching TRBD1. V lost 5 bases and J lost 7; bases outside the gene matches: 6. CDR1 and CDR2 (germline): MNHEY, SVGAGI. The CDR3 totals 13 residues. In DNA, the CDR3 is TGTGCCAGCAGTCTCGGACAGGGAGGTGAAGCTTTCTTT. This sequence encodes CASSLGQGGEAFF.